A selection of T cell receptor beta chains follows, all from one sample in a study of T cells in Graves' hyperthyroidism and ophthalmopathy. TCRdb itself ran the multiplex PCR reads through MiXCR, one entry per CDR3 protein. Found here are about 620,000 distinct CDR3 sequences, around 15% of them singletons; the top ten hold 3.8%. The sample taken for sequencing was blood. The receptor source for this set is a woman in her 30s with Graves' hyperthyroidism. Both conserved end residues are part of each CDR3. Fields, in order: J gene, V gene, clone size, D gene, CDR3 protein, CDR3 DNA. D genes are given only for firm matches. Size is stated for part of the rows, as once, few or many counts, or as a class when the clone is expanded.

j_gene: TRBJ2-7
v_gene: TRBV6-5
abundance: many
d_gene: .
CDR3aa: CASSYSRPGPYEQYF
CDR3nt: TGTGCCAGCAGTTACTCCCGTCCGGGTCCCTACGAGCAGTACTTC

j_gene: TRBJ2-1
v_gene: TRBV5-1
abundance: many
d_gene: .
CDR3aa: CASSWSKRLDNEQFF
CDR3nt: TGCGCCAGCAGCTGGAGTAAGCGCCTCGACAATGAGCAGTTCTTC

j_gene: TRBJ2-2
v_gene: TRBV20-1
abundance: many
d_gene: .
CDR3aa: CSASMRGPNTGELFF
CDR3nt: TGCAGTGCTTCTATGCGGGGTCCGAACACCGGGGAGCTGTTTTTT

j_gene: TRBJ1-6
v_gene: TRBV4-2
abundance: few
d_gene: .
CDR3aa: CASSLTTDTNSPLHF
CDR3nt: TGTGCCAGCAGCCTCACGACTGACACCAATTCACCCCTCCACTTT

j_gene: TRBJ2-1
v_gene: TRBV18
abundance: many
d_gene: .
CDR3aa: CASSLQSHEQFF
CDR3nt: TGTGCCAGCTCCCTGCAATCCCATGAGCAGTTCTTC

j_gene: TRBJ2-7
v_gene: TRBV27
abundance: many
d_gene: .
CDR3aa: CASRKGVVNEQYF
CDR3nt: TGTGCCAGCCGGAAGGGAGTGGTAAACGAGCAGTACTTC

j_gene: TRBJ2-7
v_gene: TRBV27
abundance: many
d_gene: TRBD1
CDR3aa: CASYGQGARYEQYF
CDR3nt: TGTGCCAGCTACGGACAGGGGGCGCGTTACGAGCAGTACTTC

j_gene: TRBJ1-5
v_gene: TRBV6-1
abundance: .
d_gene: .
CDR3aa: CASPSPVPQHF
CDR3nt: TGTGCCAGCCCCTCCCCGGTGCCCCAGCATTTT

j_gene: TRBJ2-2
v_gene: TRBV6-9
abundance: .
d_gene: TRBD2
CDR3aa: CATFTGGGTGELFF
CDR3nt: TGTGCCACATTTACAGGCGGGGGTACCGGGGAGCTGTTTTTT

j_gene: TRBJ2-7
v_gene: TRBV7-6
abundance: few
d_gene: TRBD2
CDR3aa: CASSLAPSGVSYEQYF
CDR3nt: TGTGCCAGCAGCTTAGCCCCTAGCGGGGTCTCCTACGAGCAGTACTTC

j_gene: TRBJ1-1
v_gene: TRBV5-1
abundance: few
d_gene: .
CDR3aa: CASSVFGTNTEAFF
CDR3nt: TGCGCCAGCAGCGTGTTTGGGACTAACACTGAAGCTTTCTTT

j_gene: TRBJ2-2
v_gene: TRBV3-1
abundance: .
d_gene: .
CDR3aa: CASSLGGGTRNTGELFF
CDR3nt: TGTGCCAGCAGCCTGGGGGGTGGGACGAGGAACACCGGGGAGCTGTTTTTT

j_gene: TRBJ1-2
v_gene: TRBV3-1
abundance: .
d_gene: .
CDR3aa: CASSQDNTGWNHGYTF
CDR3nt: TGTGCCAGCAGCCAAGATAATACAGGGTGGAACCATGGCTACACCTTC

j_gene: TRBJ2-3
v_gene: TRBV6-1
abundance: .
d_gene: TRBD2
CDR3aa: CASSSGTSGSRGTDTQYF
CDR3nt: TGTGCCAGCAGTTCCGGGACTAGCGGGAGTAGGGGGACAGATACGCAGTATTTT

j_gene: TRBJ2-7
v_gene: TRBV28
abundance: many
d_gene: TRBD1
CDR3aa: CANATGGPYEQYF
CDR3nt: TGTGCCAACGCGACAGGGGGCCCTTACGAGCAGTACTTC

j_gene: TRBJ2-2
v_gene: TRBV20-1
abundance: medium-sized
d_gene: .
CDR3aa: CSARDGRDTGELFF
CDR3nt: TGCAGTGCTAGAGATGGCAGGGACACCGGGGAGCTGTTTTTT

j_gene: TRBJ2-1
v_gene: TRBV20-1
abundance: few
d_gene: TRBD2
CDR3aa: CSASGLAEGYNEQFF
CDR3nt: TGCAGTGCTAGCGGACTAGCGGAAGGGTACAATGAGCAGTTCTTC

j_gene: TRBJ1-1
v_gene: TRBV3-1
abundance: .
d_gene: .
CDR3aa: CASSQEGGRTEAFF
CDR3nt: TGTGCCAGCAGCCAAGAAGGGGGGCGGACTGAAGCTTTCTTT